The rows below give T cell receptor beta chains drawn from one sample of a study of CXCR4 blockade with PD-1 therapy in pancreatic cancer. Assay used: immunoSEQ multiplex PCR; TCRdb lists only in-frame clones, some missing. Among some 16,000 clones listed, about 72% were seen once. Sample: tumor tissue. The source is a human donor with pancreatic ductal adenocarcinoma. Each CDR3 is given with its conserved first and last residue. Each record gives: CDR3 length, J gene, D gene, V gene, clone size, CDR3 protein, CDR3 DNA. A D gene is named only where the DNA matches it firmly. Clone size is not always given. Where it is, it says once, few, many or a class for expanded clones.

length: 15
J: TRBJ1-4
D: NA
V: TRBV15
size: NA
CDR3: CATSPQQGSNEKLFF
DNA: TGTGCCACCAGCCCACAACAGGGTTCAAATGAAAAACTGTTTTTT

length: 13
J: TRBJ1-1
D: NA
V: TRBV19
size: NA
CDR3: CASRTDLNTEAFF
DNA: TGTGCCAGTAGGACAGACCTGAACACTGAAGCTTTCTTT

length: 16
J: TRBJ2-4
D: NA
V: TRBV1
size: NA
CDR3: CASSQAGLASRNIQYF
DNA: TGCGCCAGCAGCCAAGCGGGTCTAGCCTCTCGAAACATTCAGTACTTC

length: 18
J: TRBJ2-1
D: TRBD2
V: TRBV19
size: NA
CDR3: CASSMKSSGRGLRNEQFF
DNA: TGTGCCAGTAGTATGAAATCTAGCGGGAGAGGACTACGCAATGAGCAGTTCTTC

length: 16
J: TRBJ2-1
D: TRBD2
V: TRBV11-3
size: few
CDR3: CASSFRGTSGYNEQFF
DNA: TGTGCCAGCAGTTTTCGCGGGACTAGCGGATACAATGAGCAGTTCTTC

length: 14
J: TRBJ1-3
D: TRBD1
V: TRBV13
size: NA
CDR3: CASSGQGTGNTIYF
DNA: TGTGCCAGCAGTGGACAGGGGACTGGAAACACCATATATTTT

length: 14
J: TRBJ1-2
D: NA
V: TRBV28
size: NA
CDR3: CASSLPDGLWSYTF
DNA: TGTGCCAGCAGTCTCCCGGACGGACTATGGAGCTACACCTTC

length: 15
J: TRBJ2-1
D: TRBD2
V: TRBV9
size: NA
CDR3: CASSVEGTRGNEQFF
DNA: TGTGCCAGCAGCGTAGAGGGGACTAGGGGCAATGAGCAGTTCTTC

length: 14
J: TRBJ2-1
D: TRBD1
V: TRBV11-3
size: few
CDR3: CASSYIQGAEEQFF
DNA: TGTGCCAGCAGTTATATACAGGGGGCTGAAGAGCAGTTCTTC

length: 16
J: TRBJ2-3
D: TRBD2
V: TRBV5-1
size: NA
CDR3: CASSSGTSVSTDTQYF
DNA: TGCGCCAGCAGCTCCGGGACTAGCGTAAGCACAGATACGCAGTATTTT

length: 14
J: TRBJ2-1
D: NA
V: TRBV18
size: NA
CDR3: CASSPPGFWNEQFF
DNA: TGTGCCAGCTCACCACCGGGTTTTTGGAATGAGCAGTTCTTC

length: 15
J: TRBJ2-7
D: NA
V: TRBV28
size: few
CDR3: CASSLWGHLRSEQYF
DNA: TGTGCCAGCAGTTTATGGGGACACCTCCGGAGCGAGCAGTACTTC

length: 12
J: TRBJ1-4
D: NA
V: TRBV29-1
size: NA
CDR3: CSAEGSQGQLFF
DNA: TGCAGCGCAGAAGGGTCGCAGGGGCAACTGTTTTTT

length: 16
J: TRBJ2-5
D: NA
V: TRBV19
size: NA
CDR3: CASSLGQDYYQETQYF
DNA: TGTGCCAGTAGCCTCGGACAGGACTATTACCAAGAGACCCAGTACTTC

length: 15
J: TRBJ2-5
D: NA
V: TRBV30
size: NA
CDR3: CAWSQGLGGGETQYF
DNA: TGTGCCTGGAGCCAAGGGTTGGGTGGCGGGGAGACCCAGTACTTC

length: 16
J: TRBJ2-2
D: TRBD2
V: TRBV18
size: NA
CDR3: CASSPSKAGGTGELFF
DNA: TGTGCCAGCTCACCATCGAAAGCGGGAGGGACCGGGGAGCTGTTTTTT

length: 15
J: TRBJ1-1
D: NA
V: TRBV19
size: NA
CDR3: CASSIYRRGYTEAFF
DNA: TGTGCCAGTAGTATCTACCGCAGGGGCTACACTGAAGCTTTCTTT